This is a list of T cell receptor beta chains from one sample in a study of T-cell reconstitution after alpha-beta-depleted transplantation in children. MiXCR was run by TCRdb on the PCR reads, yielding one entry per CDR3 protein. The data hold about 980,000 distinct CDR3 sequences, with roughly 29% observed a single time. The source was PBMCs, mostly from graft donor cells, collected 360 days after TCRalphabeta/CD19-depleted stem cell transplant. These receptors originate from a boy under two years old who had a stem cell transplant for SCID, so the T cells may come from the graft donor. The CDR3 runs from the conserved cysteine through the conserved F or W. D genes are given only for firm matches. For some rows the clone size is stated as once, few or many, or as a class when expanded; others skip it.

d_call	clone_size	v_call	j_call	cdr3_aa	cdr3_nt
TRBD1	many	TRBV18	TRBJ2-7	CASSPQGDEQYF	TGTGCCAGCAGTCCTCAGGGGGACGAGCAGTACTTC
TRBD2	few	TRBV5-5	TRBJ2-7	CASSVGLAGFRSYEQYF	TGTGCCAGCAGCGTGGGACTAGCGGGCTTTAGATCCTACGAGCAGTACTTC
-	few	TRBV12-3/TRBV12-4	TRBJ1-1	CASSWWGVDTEAFF	TGTGCCAGCAGTTGGTGGGGGGTGGACACTGAAGCTTTCTTT
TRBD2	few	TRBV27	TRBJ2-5	CASISTSGGPETQYF	TGTGCCAGTATTTCGACTAGCGGGGGTCCGGAGACCCAGTACTTC
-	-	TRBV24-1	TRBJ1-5	CATSDLPRGSNQPQHF	TGTGCCACCAGTGATTTGCCCAGGGGTAGCAATCAGCCCCAGCATTTT
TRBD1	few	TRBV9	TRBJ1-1	CASSTWDRGPTEAFF	TGTGCCAGCAGCACGTGGGACAGGGGGCCCACTGAAGCTTTCTTT
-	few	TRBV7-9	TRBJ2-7	CASSLALFGAEQYF	TGTGCCAGCAGCTTAGCCCTGTTCGGGGCCGAGCAGTACTTC
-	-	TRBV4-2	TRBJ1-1	CASRRDGGTEAFF	TGTGCCAGCCGCCGTGACGGCGGCACTGAAGCTTTCTTT
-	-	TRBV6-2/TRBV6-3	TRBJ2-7	CASSYWGEQYF	TGTGCCAGCAGTTACTGGGGGGAGCAGTACTTC
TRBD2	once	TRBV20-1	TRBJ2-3	CCAREFPSGGYDTQYF	TGCTGTGCTAGAGAGTTCCCTAGCGGGGGTTATGATACGCAGTATTTT
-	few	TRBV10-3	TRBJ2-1	CAISSLRGDNEQFF	TGTGCCATCAGTTCCCTAAGGGGGGACAATGAGCAGTTCTTC
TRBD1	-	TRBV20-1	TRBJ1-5	CSASGGQGTWDQPQHF	TGCAGTGCCTCAGGTGGACAGGGGACATGGGATCAGCCCCAGCATTTT
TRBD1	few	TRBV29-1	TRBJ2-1	CSVKGDRVASGQFF	TGCAGCGTCAAGGGGGACAGAGTGGCCTCCGGACAGTTCTTC
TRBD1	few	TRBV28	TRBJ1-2	CASIYSTGIGATYGYTF	TGTGCCAGCATATACTCGACAGGGATCGGTGCTACCTATGGCTACACCTTC
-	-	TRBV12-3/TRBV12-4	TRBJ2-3	CASSSRDIHTQYF	TGTGCCAGCAGCTCCCGGGACATCCATACGCAGTATTTT
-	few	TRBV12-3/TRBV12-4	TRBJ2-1	CASSLSRTYNEQFF	TGTGCCAGCAGTTTGAGTAGAACCTACAATGAGCAGTTCTTC
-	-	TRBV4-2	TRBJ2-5	CASSQDGGGWGQETQYF	TGTGCCAGCAGCCAAGATGGGGGCGGGTGGGGCCAAGAGACCCAGTACTTC
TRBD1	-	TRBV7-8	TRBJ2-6	CASSRGTGTYSGANVLTF	TGTGCCAGCAGCCGCGGGACAGGGACGTACTCTGGGGCCAACGTCCTGACTTTC
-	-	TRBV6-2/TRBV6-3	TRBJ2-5	CASSRGLLSVRTQETQYF	TGTGCCAGCAGCAGGGGTCTTCTCTCTGTCCGGACCCAAGAGACCCAGTACTTC
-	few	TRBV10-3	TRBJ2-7	CAISEESASYEQYF	TGTGCCATCAGTGAGGAGTCAGCGTCCTACGAGCAGTACTTC
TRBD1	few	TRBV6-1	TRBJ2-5	CASSWTGFTQETQYF	TGTGCCAGCAGCTGGACAGGCTTCACTCAAGAGACCCAGTACTTC
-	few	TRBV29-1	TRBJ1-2	CSAFSPYGYTF	TGCAGCGCGTTCTCACCCTATGGCTACACCTTC
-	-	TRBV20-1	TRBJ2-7	CSARFGGLLVNYEQYF	TGCAGTGCTAGATTTGGAGGACTCCTCGTGAACTACGAGCAGTACTTC
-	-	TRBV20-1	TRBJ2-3	CSARQGSPFTDTQYF	TGCAGTGCTAGGCAGGGCTCCCCTTTCACAGATACGCAGTATTTT
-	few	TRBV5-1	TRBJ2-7	CASSSRGFRSYEQYF	TGCGCCAGCAGCTCCAGGGGCTTTCGTTCCTACGAGCAGTACTTC
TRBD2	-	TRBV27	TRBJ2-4	CASARGGATKNIQYF	TGTGCCAGCGCCCGGGGGGGGGCAACCAAAAACATTCAGTACTTC
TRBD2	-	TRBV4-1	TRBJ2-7	CASSQAPGLADYEQYF	TGCGCCAGCAGCCAAGCTCCGGGACTAGCGGATTACGAGCAGTACTTC
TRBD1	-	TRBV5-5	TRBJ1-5	CASSPRDRAGSNQPQHF	TGTGCCAGCAGCCCACGGGACAGGGCTGGGAGCAATCAGCCCCAGCATTTT
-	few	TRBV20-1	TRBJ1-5	CSARGGGMGPETIWNQPQHF	TGCAGTGCTAGAGGAGGTGGTATGGGGCCAGAAACTATATGGAATCAGCCCCAGCATTTT
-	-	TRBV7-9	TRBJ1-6	CASSERAYNSPLHF	TGTGCCAGCAGCGAGAGGGCCTATAATTCACCCCTCCACTTT
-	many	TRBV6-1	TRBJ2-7	CASSGPPSYEQYF	TGTGCCAGCTCAGGCCCTCCCTCCTACGAGCAGTACTTC
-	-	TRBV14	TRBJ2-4	CASSPRTEPFVQYF	TGTGCCAGCAGCCCCCGGACGGAGCCGTTCGTTCAGTACTTC
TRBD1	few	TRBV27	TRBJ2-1	CASSPRTGFGNEQFF	TGTGCCAGCAGTCCTAGGACAGGGTTCGGCAATGAGCAGTTCTTC
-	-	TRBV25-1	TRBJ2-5	CASSQAGGDETQYF	TGTGCCAGCAGCCAGGCCGGCGGGGACGAGACCCAGTACTTC
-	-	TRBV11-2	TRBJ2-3	CASTQFRSTDTQYF	TGTGCCAGCACCCAGTTTAGGAGCACAGATACGCAGTATTTT
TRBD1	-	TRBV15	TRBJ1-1	CATSRGTGEPTEAFF	TGTGCCACCAGCAGAGGGACAGGGGAGCCCACTGAAGCTTTCTTT
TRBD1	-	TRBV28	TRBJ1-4	CASSLFSQGRGQKLFF	TGTGCCAGCAGTTTATTTTCCCAGGGAAGGGGGCAGAAACTGTTTTTT
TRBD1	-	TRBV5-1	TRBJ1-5	CASKSKGESPGGTLKTQPQHF	TGCGCCAGCAAATCCAAAGGGGAAAGCCCAGGGGGCACTTTAAAAACTCAGCCCCAGCATTTT
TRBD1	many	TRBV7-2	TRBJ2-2	CASSRQGPPNTGELFF	TGTGCCAGCAGCCGACAGGGGCCACCGAACACCGGGGAGCTGTTTTTT
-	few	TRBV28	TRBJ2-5	CASRSDRVGQETQYF	TGTGCCAGCAGATCCGATCGAGTGGGTCAAGAGACCCAGTACTTC
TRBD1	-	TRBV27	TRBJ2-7	CATQGAGQAPYEQYF	TGTGCCACCCAAGGGGCGGGACAGGCCCCCTACGAGCAGTACTTC